This T cell receptor (beta chain) emerged from a study of blood T cell repertoires in COVID-19. Study-level background: PBMCs, B-cell-depleted T cells, or T cells provided the cDNA or gDNA that made up the material.

Here immunoSEQ multiplex PCR was the method, and the copy in TCRdb shows in-frame clones only, minus some. This sample has 350,000 to 500,000 clones, with roughly 88% found just once. Which cohort a participant joined came from the clinical history participants gave. It was within 2 weeks before study entry that exposed participants met a COVID-19 case. Trimming at V came to 6 bases and at J to 7 bases, leaving 11 bases not matched to a gene. The CDR3 length is 15 residues. CDR1 and CDR2 from the germline V gene are MDHEN and SYDVKM. This clone was recorded a few times. This TCR was sampled from a woman aged 18-35 years who had been exposed to COVID-19. The sequenced sample was PBMCs or T cells enriched from blood (not recorded which). The V and J genes are TRBV28 and TRBJ1-1, with TRBD1 identical over 10 bases. CDR3 sequence (DNA): TGTGCCAGCAGCGAATCCGGGACAGGGGCCTTTGAAGCTTTCTTT. Translated, it gives CASSESGTGAFEAFF.